The 32 T cell receptor beta chains listed next were all sequenced from one sample in a study of blood T cell repertoires in COVID-19. The table came from immunoSEQ multiplex PCR; TCRdb's copy has only in-frame clones and leaves some out. The table has around 300,000 clones, 86% seen once. The source material was peripheral blood. These receptors were taken from a woman under 40 with active or convalescent COVID-19.

This clone has just a few counts. The V call is TRBV19, the J call TRBJ1-6, with unresolved D. V shed 3 bases and J shed 8 bases, with 8 bases lying between them. Germline V gene sequence: CDR1 LNHDA, CDR2 SQIVND (reference sequence). There are 13 residues in the CDR3. CDR3 sequence (DNA): TGTGCCAGTAGTATGAGCGGGTATTCACCCCTCCACTTT. Amino acid sequence: CASSMSGYSPLHF. The entire variable domain, with the rest obtained from reference TRBV19 and TRBJ1-6, is as follows: DGGITQSPKYLFRKEGQNVTLSCEQNLNHDAMYWYRQDPGQGLRLIYYSQIVNDFQKGDIAEGYSVSREKKESFPLTVTSAQKNPTAFYLCASSMSGYSPLHFGNGTRLTVT.

The CDR3 reads CASSLRVGYYEQYF. CDR3 DNA: TGCGCCAGCAGCTTGCGGGTAGGCTATTACGAGCAGTACTTC. The rearrangement joins TRBV5-1 to TRBJ2-7; D not certain. V lost 1 base and J lost 4, with 12 bases in between. CDR1 and CDR2 from the germline V gene are SGHRS and YFSETQ. The CDR3 runs to 14 residues.

V and J are TRBV6-1 and TRBJ1-6; no clear D. Per the germline V gene, CDR1 is MNHNS and CDR2 is SASEGT. CDR3 length equals 18 residues. The V end was cut by 2 bases, the J end by 7 bases, with 21 bases between. The chain's CDR3 is CASSETPPTGGSNSPLHF. CDR3 nucleotide sequence: TGTGCCAGCAGTGAAACCCCCCCCACGGGAGGGTCGAATTCACCCCTCCACTTT.

In this sample, this clone turned up a few times. This chain joins TRBV6-5 and TRBJ2-7, with 11 positions matching TRBD2. There are 15 residues in the CDR3. The germline V gene encodes CDR1 MNHEY and CDR2 SVGAGI. Trimming took 7 bases from V and 1 from J; bases not matched to a gene: 6. The CDR3 nucleotides read TGTGCCAGCACACCTCTAGCGGGGGGTTCCTACGAGCAGTACTTC. Its protein product is CASTPLAGGSYEQYF.

The chain uses TRBV5-1 and TRBJ2-3; 7 bases agree with TRBD1. The CDR3 extends over 14 amino acids. V lost 3 bases to trimming and J lost 4 bases; unmatched junction nucleotides: 5. CDR1 is SGHRS and CDR2 is YFSETQ in the germline V gene. DNA of the CDR3: TGCGCCAGCAGCTCCCTAGGGGGCGCAGATACGCAGTATTTT. It encodes CASSSLGGADTQYF.

The rearrangement joins TRBV7-9 to TRBJ1-3; the match to TRBD1 covers 7 bases. The germline gives CDR1 SEHNR, CDR2 FQNEAQ (reference sequence). The length of the CDR3 is 13 residues. V trimming: 7 bases; J trimming: 1 base; junction bases outside the gene matches: 1. The CDR3 coding sequence is TGTGCCAGCAAGACAGGGTCTGGAAACACCATATATTTT. Its protein is CASKTGSGNTIYF.

The V call is TRBV7-9, the J call TRBJ2-3; 12 nucleotides align to TRBD2. CDR3 length: 16 residues. Germline V lookup: CDR1 SEHNR, CDR2 FQNEAQ (reference sequence). The ends lost 5 bases at V and 2 bases at J; junction bases unmatched: 5. This CDR3 is CASSPTSGGFTDTQYF. CDR3 DNA sequence: TGTGCCAGCAGCCCAACTAGCGGGGGGTTCACAGATACGCAGTATTTT.

The genes are TRBV10-1 and TRBJ1-4; 11 nucleotides match TRBD1. Germline values: CDR1 WNHNN, CDR2 SYGVQD (reference sequence). V lost 5 bases, J lost 8 bases, and 10 bases stayed unmatched. The CDR3 runs 16 residues. This chain's CDR3 is CASSLDRGRVKEKLFF. The CDR3 bases are TGCGCCAGCAGTCTGGACAGGGGGCGGGTTAAGGAAAAACTGTTTTTT.

The chain carries TRBV2 and TRBJ1-2, with D perhaps matching TRBD1 (5 bases). CDR1 and CDR2 from the germline V gene are SNHLY and FYNNEI. CDR3 length: 14 amino acids. V gave up 6 bases and J gave up 1 base, with 12 bases separating them. The CDR3 here is CASSPLTVNYGYTF. CDR3 in DNA: TGTGCCAGCAGCCCTCTGACAGTTAACTATGGCTACACCTTC.

The chain combines TRBV19 with TRBJ2-1; D gene ambiguous. This CDR3 region has 12 residues. CDR1 is LNHDA and CDR2 is SQIVND in the germline V gene (reference sequence). Trimming stripped 9 bases from V and 9 bases from J, with 15 bases between. The CDR3, as DNA: TGTGCCAGCAGCTTGGGCCCAGGTGAGCAGTTCTTC. Translation gives CASSLGPGEQFF.

The chain carries TRBV6-5 and TRBJ1-6, with 8 positions matching TRBD1. CDR3 size: 15 residues. The V and J ends lost 1 base and 7 bases, in that order; junction bases with no gene match: 3. Germline lookup yields CDR1 MNHEY and CDR2 SVGAGI. As DNA, the CDR3 is TGTGCCAGCAGTTACTGGGACAGGATGAATTCACCCCTCCACTTT. Amino acid sequence: CASSYWDRMNSPLHF.

J is TRBJ2-1 and V is TRBV9, with 8 bases that match TRBD2. Trimming took 0 bases from V and 10 from J; bases not matched to a gene: 9. The CDR3 contains 15 residues. The germline V gene encodes CDR1 SGDLS and CDR2 YYNGEE. The CDR3 region is CASSVAGGGPLEQFF. CDR3 nucleotides: TGTGCCAGCAGCGTAGCGGGCGGGGGGCCCCTCGAGCAGTTCTTC. The full variable domain, in which reference TRBV9 and TRBJ2-1 provide the parts outside the CDR3, is DSGVTQTPKHLITATGQRVTLRCSPRSGDLSVYWYQQSLDQGLQFLIQYYNGEERAKGNILERFSAQQFPDLHSELNLSSLELGDSALYFCASSVAGGGPLEQFFGPGTRLTVL.

The chain combines TRBV11-3 with TRBJ2-1; D is perhaps TRBD1 (5 bases). CDR1 and CDR2 from the germline V gene are SGHNT and YENEEA. V lost 4 bases and J lost 12, with 16 bases in between. The CDR3 length is 13 residues. DNA of the CDR3: TGTGCCAGCAGCTCAGGGCCCGAGAGGAGGCAGTTCTTC. Protein sequence: CASSSGPERRQFF.

In its sample, this clone was seen once. In the same sample, other DNA sequences code for this CDR3. CDR3 protein: CASSSQENTEAFF. For the CDR3, the DNA is TGTGCCAGCAGCTCACAGGAGAACACTGAAGCTTTCTTT. The chain has TRBV7-9 and TRBJ1-1; D possibly corresponds to TRBD1 (5 bases). Trimming removed 4 bases from V and 1 base from J, with 7 bases in between. The CDR3 runs to 13 residues. The germline CDR1 and CDR2 sequences are SEHNR and FQNEAQ (reference sequence).

This chain uses TRBV5-4 with TRBJ1-2; D unclear. The V gene's germline CDR1 is SGHNT and CDR2 YYREEE (reference sequence). The ends were cut back, 5 bases at V and 4 bases at J, with 15 bases in the middle. This CDR3 region has 14 residues. CDR3: CASRFIMEGYGYTF. CDR3 sequence (DNA): TGTGCCAGCAGGTTCATTATGGAGGGCTATGGCTACACCTTC. The full variable domain, completed using reference TRBV5-4 and TRBJ1-2, is ETGVTQSPTHLIKTRGQQVTLRCSSQSGHNTVSWYQQALGQGPQFIFQYYREEENGRGNFPPRFSGLQFPNYSSELNVNALELDDSALYLCASRFIMEGYGYTFGSGTRLTVV.

The chain couples TRBV18 to TRBJ2-5; maybe TRBD1 (6 bases). The length of the CDR3 is 15 residues. Germline V gene data show CDR1 as KGHSH and CDR2 as LQKENI. V lost 3 bases to trimming and J lost 4 bases, with 15 bases between them. The CDR3 loop reads CASSPVLQGTETQYF. The DNA of the CDR3 is TGTGCCAGCTCACCCGTCCTGCAGGGGACAGAGACCCAGTACTTC.

The CDR3 nucleotides are TGCGCCAGCAGCCAGGCAAGCGGGGGGCAGCCTACAGATACGCAGTATTTT. It codes for CASSQASGGQPTDTQYF. V usage is TRBV4-1 and J usage is TRBJ2-3; 9 bases line up with TRBD2. V lost 3 bases and J lost 3; bases outside the gene matches: 10. This CDR3 comprises 17 residues. Germline V gene lookup returns CDR1 MGHRA and CDR2 YSYEKL.

This clone appeared a few times. V usage is TRBV18 and J usage is TRBJ2-1; maybe TRBD2 (5 bases). V lost 3 bases and J lost 7, with 7 bases in between. This CDR3 has 12 amino acids. Germline V lookup: CDR1 KGHSH, CDR2 LQKENI. CDR3 sequence (DNA): TGTGCCAGCTCACCTGCGGGTAATGAGCAGTTCTTC. This translates into CASSPAGNEQFF.

The chain uses TRBV6-6 and TRBJ2-2, with 10 bases identical to TRBD1. The CDR3 spans 16 residues. After removal of 7 bases from V and 1 base from J, the junction contained 6 bases not matched to a gene. CDR1 is MNHNY, CDR2 SVGAGI, per germline (reference sequence). In nucleotides, the CDR3 is TGTGCCAGCAAGACAGGGGGCCGGGGGAACACCGGGGAGCTGTTTTTT. It is translated as CASKTGGRGNTGELFF.

Concerning this clone: Different DNA sequences within this sample yield the same CDR3. V gene TRBV7-9 combines with J gene TRBJ2-1, with D possibly TRBD2 on 6 matching bases. V was trimmed by 1 base and J by 1 base, leaving 8 bases between them. The CDR3 loop spans 15 amino acids. Germline V gives CDR1 SEHNR, CDR2 FQNEAQ (reference sequence). The CDR3 protein is CASSLGLASYNEQFF. The CDR3 nucleotides read TGTGCCAGCAGCTTAGGCCTAGCGTCCTACAATGAGCAGTTCTTC.

This chain uses TRBV10-3 with TRBJ2-4, with D tentatively TRBD1 (5 bases). Trimming cost V 4 bases and J 1 base, with 8 bases left between them. Germline V lookup: CDR1 ENHRY, CDR2 SYGVKD. There are 14 residues in the CDR3. Written as DNA, the CDR3 is TGTGCCATCAGTGCGGACATGGCCAAAAACATTCAGTACTTC. This gives the protein CAISADMAKNIQYF.

The DNA of the CDR3 is TGTGCCAGCAGCTTGGTCGTCACCGGGGAGCTGTTTTTT. Protein product: CASSLVVTGELFF. This chain joins TRBV5-5 and TRBJ2-2, with unresolved D. Germline-derived CDR1 and CDR2 are SGHKS and YYEKEE (reference sequence). The CDR3 covers 13 residues. V gave up 0 bases and J gave up 4 bases, with 4 bases separating them.

The chain carries TRBV28 and TRBJ1-6, with 8 positions matching TRBD1. Germline values: CDR1 MDHEN, CDR2 SYDVKM. This CDR3 spans 14 amino acids. After removal of 4 bases from V and 9 bases from J, the junction contained 5 bases not matched to a gene. CDR3 nucleotide sequence: TGTGCCAGCAGTTCCCAGGGGGCAAGTTCACCCCTCCACTTT. Its protein product is CASSSQGASSPLHF.

This chain uses TRBV9 with TRBJ2-7; D perhaps matches TRBD2 (6 bases). The V end lost 0 bases, the J end lost 6 bases, and 13 bases lay between the germline ends. The V gene's germline CDR1 is SGDLS and CDR2 YYNGEE. CDR3 length equals 14 residues. Written as DNA, the CDR3 is TGTGCCAGCAGCGTAGTTGGGGGGATGGGCGAGCAGTACTTC. It is translated as CASSVVGGMGEQYF.

This sequence joins TRBV5-1 and TRBJ2-1, with a possible D match to TRBD1 (6 bases). The CDR3 is made up of 15 amino acids. Trimming removed 7 bases at V and 7 bases at J, with 21 bases between. Germline V gene data show CDR1 as SGHRS and CDR2 as YFSETQ. CDR3 sequence (DNA): TGCGCCAGCCAGGATGGGGGCGGGTGGTCTAATGAGCAGTTCTTC. This encodes CASQDGGGWSNEQFF.

This clone was detected only once. The chain employs TRBV5-1 and TRBJ2-5; 13 nucleotides line up with TRBD2. CDR1 SGHRS and CDR2 YFSETQ come from the germline V gene. This CDR3 contains 15 residues. The junction had 4 bases not matched to a gene; V was cut back by 4 bases and J by 4 bases. CDR3 region: CASSRRTSGRETQYF. The CDR3 DNA sequence: TGCGCCAGCAGCCGCCGGACTAGCGGGAGAGAGACCCAGTACTTC.

The rearrangement links TRBV7-9 to TRBJ1-5; a possible D gene is TRBD1 (6 bases). The germline gives CDR1 SEHNR, CDR2 FQNEAQ (reference sequence). The V gene lost 5 bases and the J gene lost 4 bases, with 12 bases spanning the gap. The CDR3 is 14 residues long. The CDR3 DNA reads TGTGCCAGCAGCCGTGATACAGGGAATCAGCCCCAGCATTTT. Translated: CASSRDTGNQPQHF.

This clone was found once. The chain combines TRBV6-5 with TRBJ1-1; a weak D match, TRBD1 (5 bases). The CDR3 length is 14 residues. Trimming left V 6 bases short and J 3 bases short, with 14 bases between. The germline V gene encodes CDR1 MNHEY and CDR2 SVGAGI. The CDR3 protein is CASRPSGGYTEAFF. CDR3 nucleotide sequence: TGTGCCAGCAGACCAAGTGGGGGGTACACTGAAGCTTTCTTT.

The chain employs TRBV7-8 and TRBJ2-5; tentatively, D is TRBD2 (5 bases). Germline V gene data show CDR1 as SGHVS and CDR2 as FQNEAQ. The CDR3 contains 13 residues. The germline V and J ends were trimmed by 3 bases and 7 bases, with 12 bases remaining between them. The CDR3, as DNA: TGTGCCAGCAGCTTTCCCGGACTGGGGACCCAGTACTTC. This gives the protein CASSFPGLGTQYF.

V usage is TRBV5-1 and J usage is TRBJ1-2, with 7 bases matching TRBD1. V was pared by 0 bases and J by 5 bases, with 7 bases of the junction left unmatched. The length of the CDR3 is 15 residues. Germline V gives CDR1 SGHRS, CDR2 YFSETQ. For the CDR3, the DNA is TGCGCCAGCAGCTTGGACCCCGGGACAGCTTATGGCTACACCTTC. Translation gives CASSLDPGTAYGYTF.

The chain combines TRBV2 with TRBJ1-5; no definite D call. The CDR3 covers 14 residues. Per germline, CDR1 SNHLY and CDR2 FYNNEI. Trimming took 3 bases from V and 4 from J, leaving 10 bases between them. The CDR3 nucleotides read TGTGCCAGCAGTGATTCGGAGAGGAATCAGCCCCAGCATTTT. Protein sequence: CASSDSERNQPQHF.

V usage is TRBV7-9 and J usage is TRBJ1-3; 7 nucleotides line up with TRBD1. J gave up 2 bases and V 4 bases, and 11 bases lay outside the gene matches. The germline V gene has CDR1 SEHNR and CDR2 FQNEAQ (reference sequence). This CDR3 region has 17 residues. Written as DNA, the CDR3 is TGTGCCAGCAGCTCCTACTTAACCGACAGGGCTGGAAACACCATATATTTT. Amino acids: CASSSYLTDRAGNTIYF. Variable domain in full (rest from reference TRBV7-9 and TRBJ1-3): DTGVSQNPRHKITKRGQNVTFRCDPISEHNRLYWYRQTLGQGPEFLTYFQNEAQLEKSRLLSDRFSAERPKGSFSTLEIQRTEQGDSAMYLCASSSYLTDRAGNTIYFGEGSWLTVV.